Sequencing of this T cell receptor (beta chain) was carried out in a study of chemoradiotherapy in HPV16-positive cancers. This table comes from immunoSEQ multiplex PCR, and its TCRdb copy is limited to in-frame clones, with some not included. The sample lists about 610 clones; 80% were seen once. Repertoires were sampled repeatedly during chemoradiotherapy. Whole-study results and caveats: Only a couple of HPV16-positive patients supplied the functional HPV-specificity definition. Better recurrence-free survival went with HPV-responsive T-cell expansion in HPV16-positive patients. Candidate HPV-specific clones and E7-related TCR motifs grew in tumor during treatment.

Notes on this clone: Antigen specificity is unknown.

Trimming stripped 5 bases from V and 0 bases from J, with 8 bases between. The CDR3 length is 13 residues. The germline V gene has CDR1 SGHNT and CDR2 YYREEE (reference sequence). The specimen was tumor tissue, collected from a patient who underwent chemoradiotherapy. This receptor was obtained from a human donor with HPV-associated anogenital cancer. This sequence joins TRBV5-4 and TRBJ2-5; no firm D call. The CDR3, as DNA: TGTGCCAGCAGTATTGGGGACCAAGAGACCCAGTACTTC. This codes for CASSIGDQETQYF.